The 28 T cell receptor beta chains given below trace back to one sample, sequenced in a study of CD8 T cells in ankylosing spondylitis. Study-wide results and limits: A TCR beta motif of roughly 8 highly homologous variants seemed to mark ankylosing spondylitis blood.

Each CDR3 protein is one row after TCRdb ran MiXCR on the 5' RACE reads. The sample holds about 340,000 distinct CDR3 sequences, roughly 8% seen once. Their antigens remain unidentified. The material sequenced was blood, either unsorted or a sorted T cell fraction (not recorded which). Receptors were obtained from a male donor with ankylosing spondylitis.

Of note for this clonotype: A much larger clone differs by one base, so this may be a read error. The V and J genes are TRBV6-1 and TRBJ2-1, with 7 bases matching TRBD1. The germline V gene has CDR1 MNHNS and CDR2 SASEGT. With 6 bases clipped from V and 1 base from J, the junction kept 6 bases outside the gene matches. The CDR3 loop spans 15 amino acids. CDR3 nucleotide sequence: TGTGCCAGCAGAAGGGGGCAGGGGTCCTACAATGAGCAGTTCTTC. Amino acid sequence: CASRRGQGSYNEQFF.

This clonotype was counted between two and nine times. The chain combines TRBV7-3 with TRBJ2-7; 12 bases fit TRBD2. V shed 4 bases, J shed 7 bases, and the junction held 5 bases outside the gene matches. The CDR3 totals 14 residues. The V gene's germline CDR1 is SGHTA and CDR2 FQGTGA. The CDR3 DNA is TGTGCCAGCAGCTCCAACGGACTAGCGGGAGAGCAGTACTTC. This translates into CASSSNGLAGEQYF.

V gene TRBV15 combines with J gene TRBJ1-6, with 8 bases matching TRBD1. CDR3 size: 15 residues. Germline V CDR1 and CDR2: LNHNV, YYDKDF (reference sequence). The junction had 5 bases not matched to a gene; V was cut back by 0 bases and J by 10 bases. For the CDR3, the DNA is TGTGCCACCAGCAGAGATGCCAGGGGGCCATCACCCCTCCACTTT. This translates into CATSRDARGPSPLHF.

This clonotype was seen ten or more times. The rearrangement uses TRBV29-1 and TRBJ2-7, with D maybe TRBD2 (5 bases). Trimming stripped 4 bases from V and 4 bases from J, with 11 bases between. This CDR3 spans 12 amino acids. Per germline, CDR1 SQVTM and CDR2 ANQGSEA. The CDR3 spells CSVGNSAYEQYF. CDR3 sequence (DNA): TGCAGCGTTGGTAATAGCGCGTACGAGCAGTACTTC.

The rearrangement links TRBV13 to TRBJ1-5, with D maybe TRBD1 (5 bases). Trimming left V 4 bases short and J 8 bases short, with 18 bases between. CDR1 is PRHDT, CDR2 FYEKMQ, per germline (reference sequence). This CDR3 has 15 residues. For the CDR3, the DNA is TGTGCCAGCAGCTCCGGTCTGGGGCCCGGGAAGCCCCAGCATTTT. Translated: CASSSGLGPGKPQHF.

There are many counts of this clonotype. The gene calls are TRBV29-1 and TRBJ2-6, with D possibly matching TRBD1 (6 bases). CDR1 and CDR2 (germline): SQVTM, ANQGSEA. The CDR3 has 13 residues. V was pared by 6 bases and J by 4 bases, with 10 bases between. CDR3 coding DNA: TGCAGCGTCACAGGGACGGGGGCCAACGTCCTGACTTTC. As protein: CSVTGTGANVLTF.

This clonotype was seen at least ten times. Here the CDR3 DNA reads TGTGCCAGCAGCTTAGGGGTAGTTATGGTCGGCTACACCTTC. It translates to CASSLGVVMVGYTF. The genes are TRBV7-2 and TRBJ1-2; D is unclear. Trimming pared 1 base from V and 8 bases from J, leaving 14 bases between. There are 14 residues in the CDR3. The germline V gene has CDR1 SGHTA and CDR2 FQGNSA.

The rearrangement uses TRBV11-2 and TRBJ1-3, with D possibly being TRBD1 (6 bases). The ends were cut back, 2 bases at V and 0 bases at J, with 11 bases in the middle. The CDR3 is 16 amino acids. Germline lookup yields CDR1 SGHAT and CDR2 FQNNGV. The CDR3 spells CASSLTPDSSGNTIYF. The DNA for the CDR3 is TGTGCCAGCAGCTTAACCCCGGACAGCTCTGGAAACACCATATATTTT.

V is TRBV27 and J is TRBJ1-6, with 8 bases matching TRBD1. The V segment lost 0 bases and the J segment 2 bases; nucleotides outside the gene matches: 6. The germline gives CDR1 MNHEY, CDR2 SMNVEV (reference sequence). The CDR3 extends over 18 amino acids. DNA for the CDR3: TGTGCCAGCAGTTTATCGGCAGGGGGCAGGACCTATAATTCACCCCTCCACTTT. Amino acid sequence: CASSLSAGGRTYNSPLHF.

This clonotype was detected only a few times. This chain joins TRBV19 and TRBJ2-2; TRBD2 matches at 9 bases. Germline CDR1 LNHDA, CDR2 SQIVND (reference sequence). The CDR3 sequence is 15 residues long. V was pared by 7 bases and J by 1 base, with 4 bases of the junction left unmatched. The CDR3 spells CASTTTSGNTGELFF. Here the CDR3 DNA reads TGTGCCAGTACTACGACTAGCGGGAACACCGGGGAGCTGTTTTTT.

The V call is TRBV7-9, the J call TRBJ1-2; D gene unclear. This CDR3 contains 12 residues. V lost 7 bases and J 8 bases, leaving 14 bases between the germline ends. Germline CDR1 and CDR2: SEHNR and FQNEAQ (reference sequence). The CDR3 spells CASNNLAGGYTF. The CDR3 DNA reads as TGTGCCAGCAATAATCTGGCTGGCGGCTACACCTTC.

This clonotype was recorded many times. J is TRBJ2-7 and V is TRBV9; D ambiguous. The germline CDR1 and CDR2 sequences are SGDLS and YYNGEE. V shed 0 bases and J shed 3 bases, with 10 bases lying between them. This CDR3 has 14 amino acids. As DNA, the CDR3 is TGTGCCAGCAGCGTAGAAAGGGTCGGCTACGAGCAGTACTTC. It specifies CASSVERVGYEQYF.

This clonotype was seen only a few times. The V and J genes are TRBV2 and TRBJ1-1, with D uncertain. Germline V gene lookup returns CDR1 SNHLY and CDR2 FYNNEI. This CDR3 is 14 amino acids long. Trimming removed 6 bases at V and 14 bases at J, with 25 bases between. The CDR3 sequence is CASSASDIGSLLFF. In DNA form, the CDR3 reads TGTGCCAGCAGCGCATCTGATATAGGCAGTTTATTATTCTTT.

V and J are TRBV6-5 and TRBJ1-1, with TRBD1 identical over 8 bases. J gave up 1 base and V 2 bases, and 9 bases lay outside the gene matches. CDR1 and CDR2 (germline): MNHEY, SVGAGI. The CDR3 is made up of 17 amino acids. CDR3 region: CASSYDRGKVKNTEAFF. Here the CDR3 DNA reads TGTGCCAGCAGTTACGACAGGGGAAAGGTTAAGAACACTGAAGCTTTCTTT.

The V gene is TRBV7-9, the J gene TRBJ1-1; D is possibly TRBD1 (5 bases). V was shortened by 0 bases and J by 5 bases, with 16 bases between the two germline ends. Germline values: CDR1 SEHNR, CDR2 FQNEAQ (reference sequence). The CDR3 extends over 16 amino acids. The CDR3 spells CASSLARQGLRTEAFF. The CDR3 coding sequence is TGTGCCAGCAGCTTAGCACGGCAGGGCCTCAGGACTGAAGCTTTCTTT.

The chain has TRBV28 and TRBJ2-7, with D perhaps TRBD1 (7 bases). From germline, CDR1 is MDHEN and CDR2 SYDVKM. The CDR3 totals 14 residues. Trimming removed 3 bases at V and 7 bases at J, with 16 bases between. The CDR3 nucleotides read TGTGCCAGCAGTTTTAGACAGGGACTTCGGGAGCAGTACTTC. The encoded protein is CASSFRQGLREQYF.

This clonotype was counted ten times or more. This chain joins TRBV7-9 and TRBJ2-2; no reliable D call. Trimming pared 5 bases from V and 2 bases from J, leaving 15 bases between. The germline gives CDR1 SEHNR, CDR2 FQNEAQ (reference sequence). There are 16 residues in the CDR3. Here the CDR3 DNA reads TGTGCCAGCAGCCTCCCCACTCACACCAACACCGGGGAGCTGTTTTTT. It translates to CASSLPTHTNTGELFF.

The chain uses TRBV19 and TRBJ1-2, with a tentative D call TRBD1 (5 bases). Germline CDR1 LNHDA, CDR2 SQIVND (reference sequence). Trimming stripped 6 bases from V and 3 bases from J, with 14 bases between. The CDR3 is 14 amino acids. In DNA form, the CDR3 reads TGTGCCAGTAGCCCACAAGCCAGGGACTATGGCTACACCTTC. Its translation: CASSPQARDYGYTF.

The V and J genes are TRBV12-3 or TRBV12-4 and TRBJ2-4; a possible D gene is TRBD1 (5 bases). CDR3 length equals 13 residues. Trimming shortened V by 2 bases and J by 9 bases, and 11 bases separated the two germline ends. The CDR3: CASSLNQGTIQYF. The CDR3 coding sequence is TGTGCCAGCAGTTTAAATCAGGGTACCATTCAGTACTTC.

The chain links TRBV4-3 to TRBJ2-7; TRBD2 matches at 8 bases. Germline lookup yields CDR1 LGHNA and CDR2 YSLEER. J gave up 2 bases and V 0 bases, and 6 bases lay outside the gene matches. The CDR3 has 16 amino acids. The CDR3: CASSQDPNSGAYEQYF. The CDR3 DNA sequence: TGCGCCAGCAGCCAAGATCCAAATAGCGGGGCCTACGAGCAGTACTTC.

This clonotype was counted between two and nine times. The J gene is TRBJ1-6, the V gene TRBV10-2, with 7 bases that match TRBD1. The germline V gene has CDR1 WSHSY and CDR2 SAAADI. The CDR3 contains 14 residues. V was clipped by 2 bases and J by 7 bases; unmatched bases: 2. The CDR3 nucleotides read TGCGCCAGCAGTGAGGGGGACAGCAATTCACCCCTCCACTTT. Its translation is CASSEGDSNSPLHF.

There are a few counts of this clonotype. The chain joins TRBV7-3 to TRBJ1-2, with 10 positions matching TRBD1. This CDR3 contains 15 residues. Looked up from germline, CDR1 is SGHTA and CDR2 is FQGTGA. Trimming cost V 4 bases and J 0 bases; bases outside gene matches: 2. As DNA, the CDR3 is TGTGCCAGCAGCTCGGGACAGGGGCCTAACTATGGCTACACCTTC. Translated, it gives CASSSGQGPNYGYTF. The whole variable domain, filled in from reference TRBV7-3 and TRBJ1-2, reads GAGVSQTPSNKVTEKGKYVELRCDPISGHTALYWYRQSLGQGPEFLIYFQGTGAADDSGLPNDRFFAVRPEGSVSTLKIQRTERGDSAVYLCASSSGQGPNYGYTFGSGTRLTVV.

This clonotype was picked up a small number of times. The chain recombines TRBV7-2 with TRBJ2-3, with TRBD2 matching over 7 bases. The CDR3 totals 16 residues. The germline V gene encodes CDR1 SGHTA and CDR2 FQGNSA. Losses at the gene ends were 1 base for V and 8 bases for J; bases not matched to a gene: 12. The CDR3 is CASSLVSAGEPLTQYF. The CDR3 DNA reads TGTGCCAGCAGCTTAGTCTCGGCGGGAGAGCCCCTTACGCAGTATTTT.

CDR3 protein: CASSQRWGEPQHF. DNA of the CDR3: TGTGCCAGCAGCCAACGTTGGGGAGAGCCCCAGCATTTT. The rearrangement joins TRBV3-1 to TRBJ1-5; D is undetermined. Germline values: CDR1 LGHDT, CDR2 YNNKEL (reference sequence). V was trimmed by 2 bases and J by 8 bases, leaving 10 bases between them. The CDR3 has 13 amino acids.

The CDR3 coding sequence is TGTGCCAGCAGCCTTGGCCCCCGAGGAGCTTTCTTT. It is translated as CASSLGPRGAFF. The rearrangement links TRBV3-1 to TRBJ1-1; no firm D call. The CDR3 extends over 12 amino acids. The V and J ends lost 4 bases and 10 bases respectively, with 13 bases between them. Germline V gene lookup returns CDR1 LGHDT and CDR2 YNNKEL (reference sequence).

J is TRBJ1-1 and V is TRBV9; D ambiguous. The germline V gene encodes CDR1 SGDLS and CDR2 YYNGEE. The CDR3 spans 16 residues. V was clipped by 0 bases and J by 0 bases, with 12 bases between them. The CDR3 loop is CASSVVAANMNTEAFF. CDR3 DNA: TGTGCCAGCAGCGTAGTTGCCGCGAACATGAACACTGAAGCTTTCTTT.

Written as DNA, the CDR3 is TGTGCCAGCAGCGTAAACGGGGGCGTCGAGACCCAGTACTTC. Its translation: CASSVNGGVETQYF. The chain couples TRBV9 to TRBJ2-5; tentatively, D is TRBD1 or TRBD2 (6 bases each). Per the germline V gene, CDR1 is SGDLS and CDR2 is YYNGEE. Trimming left V 1 base short and J 5 bases short, with 12 bases between. The CDR3 consists of 14 residues.

This clonotype appeared a few times. The rearrangement uses TRBV27 and TRBJ2-4, with D possibly TRBD1 on 6 matching bases. Trimming stripped 2 bases from V and 0 bases from J, with 20 bases between. This CDR3 spans 19 amino acids. Germline V gene data show CDR1 as MNHEY and CDR2 as SMNVEV (reference sequence). The CDR3 sequence is CASSLLGTPDFLAKNIQYF. The CDR3 DNA reads TGTGCCAGCAGTTTACTCGGGACACCAGATTTTCTAGCCAAAAACATTCAGTACTTC.